This T cell receptor beta chain was recovered during a study of blood T cells in healthy people across ages (dated by TCRdb to between 2014 and 2017). Study-level background: In model experiments, template switching captured roughly one uniquely barcoded TCR beta cDNA molecule for every two T cells. The study measured age-related changes in TCR beta repertoire diversity using deep sequencing normalized with unique cDNA molecular identifiers. The donors were divided into four age groups: young (average roughly 15 years), middle-aged (around 41), aged (about 60) and long-lived (approximately 74). Donors of different ages were randomly distributed across sequencing lanes to avoid experimental bias. Using the same blood draw, the study looked at two additional independent replicas of 1 million unique cDNA reads for two donors, one aged 18 to 30 and the other aged 80 or older.

Library method: 5' RACE. This sample was sequenced with an Illumina HiSeq 2500. A second PCR of roughly 6 to 11 cycles was run with a J-beta primer mix and a sample-barcoded 5' primer. Each TCR beta cDNA molecule received a unique molecular identifier from a template-switch 5' adaptor carrying 12 random nucleotides. Each sample yielded at least 2.5 million CDR3-containing paired-end reads. The Mint cDNA synthesis kit, primed by a TRBC-specific oligonucleotide, was used to synthesize first-strand cDNA from all RNA. All cDNA was treated with uracil-DNA glycosylase and then went through a first 18-cycle PCR with the universal primers M1SS and BC2_uni_R. The published analysis was carried out like this. For normalization, 1 million high-quality reads, each with a distinct molecular identifier, were randomly selected from each sample. Reads with shared molecular identifiers were discarded instead of being binned into consensus sequences. MiTCR, set to a Q25 quality threshold and the strictest error-elimination algorithm, was used for CDR3 identification, clonotype clustering and error correction. A nonparametric unseen species model with Euler transformation was used to estimate lower-bound total TCR beta diversity. In-frame beta chains were kept once TCRdb had trimmed the public reads at Q25 with fastp and called clones with MiXCR. One record per CDR3 amino acid sequence lists the most common genes and DNA. The V and J calls come from TCRdb's annotation, not from the publication. For this sample there are 1.4 million to 1.5 million distinct CDR3 sequences; 42% appear just once. The ten most abundant clones make up under 8% of the sample.

Note on this clonotype: Its antigen is not yet known. No base-level quality is on record; no much larger clone is a single base apart.

The CDR3 goes from the cysteine to the phenylalanine over 17 residues. The sequence is cut down to CDR3 DNA, 51 bases in frame from base 1. Cut back by 0 bases and 1 base, the V and J ends lie 13 bases apart. The CDR1 and CDR2 encoded by the germline V gene are LGHNA and YSLEER. The roughly 39 donors, aged about 6 to 95 years, were systemically healthy Caucasian individuals from Russia. Ten milliliters of peripheral blood were drawn from each donor into EDTA-treated Vacutainer tubes. Ficoll-Paque density-gradient centrifugation was used to isolate PBMCs, with at least 7 million obtained per sample. Trizol reagent was used to extract total RNA from PBMCs, with at least 6 micrograms per sample. For every donor, an aliquot of PBMCs went through flow cytometry to measure the percentages of naive CD45RAhigh/CD27high T cells. Study-level results and caveats: Observed TCR beta diversity correlated strongly with the percentage of naive T cells measured by flow cytometry. Because donor CMV infection status was unknown, age-related changes in expanded clonotypes were potentially confounded. As age increased, observed TCR beta diversity per million T cells dropped in a roughly linear way, and a significant reduction was already evident by age around 41. Estimates of total diversity based on one million sequenced T cells were regarded as lower bounds and as underestimates. The long-lived group showed more naive CD4+ T cells, fewer expanded clones and increased TCR diversity than the aged group, suggesting age selection. Because profiling used bulk unsorted PBMCs, naive and antigen-experienced compartments could not be compared conclusively.

In this chain, TRBV4-3 is recombined with TRBJ2-4, with the D gene tentatively TRBD1 or TRBD2, based on 6 matching bases in each. The sample consisted of blood. The sequence was collected from a woman between 18 and 29 years old in good health. The DNA sequence is as follows: TGCGCCAGCAGCCAAGATGTCACAGGGAGGGCCAAAAACATTCAGTACTTC. It codes for CASSQDVTGRAKNIQYF.